These 3 T cell receptor beta chains were sequenced from one sample in a study of blood T cell repertoires in COVID-19. The assay was immunoSEQ multiplex PCR, and TCRdb's table has in-frame clones only and misses some. The sample consists of about 210,000 clones, approximately 87% of them appearing once. Sequencing input: peripheral blood. The receptors originated from a man aged 55-75 years who had recovered from COVID-19.

The gene calls are TRBV30 and TRBJ2-7; D call uncertain. V lost 3 bases and J 5 bases, leaving 8 bases between the germline ends. The germline V gene encodes CDR1 GTSNPN and CDR2 SVGIG (reference sequence). This CDR3 contains 11 residues. CDR3 coding DNA: TGTGCCTGGAGGAGGTGGGACGAGCAGTACTTC. As protein: CAWRRWDEQYF. The full variable domain, completed using reference TRBV30 and TRBJ2-7, is SQTIHQWPATLVQPVGSPLSLECTVEGTSNPNLYWYRQAAGRGLQLLFYSVGIGQISSEVPQNLSASRPQDRQFILSSKKLLLSDSGFYLCAWRRWDEQYFGPGTRLTVT.

The chain links TRBV27 to TRBJ1-2; D remains ambiguous. The V gene lost 5 bases and the J gene lost 8 bases, with 18 bases spanning the gap. The germline gives CDR1 MNHEY, CDR2 SMNVEV (reference sequence). This CDR3 contains 14 residues. The CDR3 DNA reads TGTGCCAGCAGTCTACTTGGAAGTCTCAGGGGCTACACCTTC. It translates to CASSLLGSLRGYTF.

The gene calls are TRBV6-5 and TRBJ2-7; 7 bases line up with TRBD2. Germline V gene lookup returns CDR1 MNHEY and CDR2 SVGAGI. This CDR3 spans 15 amino acids. After removal of 2 bases from V and 0 bases from J, the junction contained 4 bases not matched to a gene. CDR3 region: CASSYAGLTSYEQYF. CDR3 in DNA: TGTGCCAGCAGTTACGCGGGACTAACCTCCTACGAGCAGTACTTC.